This T cell receptor (beta chain) was captured by sequencing in a study of cytomegalovirus exposure and HLA in healthy donors. Findings and caveats of the study: Apparent HLA restriction characterized most CMV-associated TCR beta chains in a later analysis. Compared with the approximately 700-donor mean, an Asian-associated ancestry cluster reportedly had fewer N-insertions, according to a later analysis.

There were likely unrecorded immune exposures, though donors were nominally healthy when sampled. Use of 60 Vbeta and 13 Jbeta primers characterized the PCR. In the study's own analysis: A follow-up analysis tallied about 88 million unique TCR beta chains, some 11 million shared. Data came from immunoSEQ multiplex PCR; TCRdb stores just in-frame clones and leaves some out. V, J and clone size are taken as reported in that table, and D and trimming were inferred from the DNA itself. This repertoire includes 100,000 to 150,000 clones. Germline-derived CDR1 and CDR2 are SGDLS and YYNGEE. V gave up 0 bases and J gave up 3 bases, with 9 bases separating them. This CDR3 is 14 amino acids long. For this clone: The antigen remains undetermined.

Sequencing was performed on PBMCs. The chain has TRBV9 and TRBJ1-1; D is possibly TRBD1 (5 bases). This sequence originates from a woman aged 40 to 50 in good health and CMV-seronegative. The CDR3 DNA reads as TGTGCCAGCAGCGTAGACTCAGGGTACACTGAAGCTTTCTTT. Protein product: CASSVDSGYTEAFF.